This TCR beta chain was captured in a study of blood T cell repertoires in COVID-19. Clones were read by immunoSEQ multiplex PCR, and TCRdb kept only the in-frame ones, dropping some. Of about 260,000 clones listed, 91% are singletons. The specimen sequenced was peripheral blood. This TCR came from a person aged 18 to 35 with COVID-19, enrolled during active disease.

CDR3 bases: TGTGCCAGCGCAACCGGGACTAGCGGGCTCAATGAGCAGTTCTTC. Residues: CASATGTSGLNEQFF. The genes are TRBV2 and TRBJ2-1, with 12 bases aligning to TRBD2. This CDR3 spans 15 amino acids. Trimming cost V 8 bases and J 6 bases; bases outside gene matches: 8. In germline, CDR1 is SNHLY, CDR2 FYNNEI.